The clone carrying this T cell receptor beta chain has ten or more counts. The data originate from a study of T cells in Graves' hyperthyroidism and ophthalmopathy. Calling Graves' hyperthyroidism stable meant ophthalmopathy did not progress within 18 months. It was uncontrolled infection, other autoimmune disease, pregnancy or lactation that excluded patients. Authors of the study amplified TCR beta CDR3 regions from RNA transcripts. An initial round of RT-PCR targeting the TCR CDR3 relied on the HTBI primer set. Each CDR3 protein gets one entry after TCRdb re-called the multiplex PCR reads with MiXCR. There are over 550,000 distinct CDR3 sequences in the sample; 16% occur only once, and around 18% lies in the top ten. V was shortened by 5 bases and J by 6 bases, with 9 bases between the two germline ends. Per germline, CDR1 SGHTA and CDR2 FQGNSA. The CDR3 is 12 amino acids.

Sequenced: blood. The gene calls are TRBV7-2 and TRBJ2-3; D is ambiguous. The sequence was obtained from a woman aged 18-35 years with Graves' hyperthyroidism. CDR3 sequence: CASSPTSDTQYF. CDR3 DNA sequence: TGTGCCAGCAGCCCGACCAGCGATACGCAGTATTTT.